This note documents a single T cell receptor beta chain sequence. CDR3 size: 16 residues. The junction had 11 bases not matched to a gene; V was cut back by 4 bases and J by 6 bases. Germline-derived CDR1 and CDR2 are MNHNS and SASEGT. The data belong to a study of blood T cell repertoires in COVID-19. Across the study: The analysed material was cDNA or gDNA that came from T cells, B-cell-depleted T cells, or PBMCs.

In the original processing: By means of reference gene primer amplification, nucleated cell counts were estimated. Method: immunoSEQ multiplex PCR; TCRdb's copy keeps in-frame clones and lacks some. D and trimming were read from the DNA, whereas the V and J calls and clone size are those reported in that table. The repertoire includes tens of thousands of clones, approximately 88% of them detected once, and about 3.7% sits in the top ten. The origin of this receptor is a woman between 65 and 79 years old with acute or convalescent COVID-19. The rearrangement links TRBV6-1 to TRBJ2-1, with 8 bases lining up with TRBD1. The sample was peripheral blood. The CDR3 spells CASSGGGQGAINEQFF. CDR3 DNA sequence: TGTGCCAGCAGTGGGGGAGGACAGGGAGCAATCAATGAGCAGTTCTTC.